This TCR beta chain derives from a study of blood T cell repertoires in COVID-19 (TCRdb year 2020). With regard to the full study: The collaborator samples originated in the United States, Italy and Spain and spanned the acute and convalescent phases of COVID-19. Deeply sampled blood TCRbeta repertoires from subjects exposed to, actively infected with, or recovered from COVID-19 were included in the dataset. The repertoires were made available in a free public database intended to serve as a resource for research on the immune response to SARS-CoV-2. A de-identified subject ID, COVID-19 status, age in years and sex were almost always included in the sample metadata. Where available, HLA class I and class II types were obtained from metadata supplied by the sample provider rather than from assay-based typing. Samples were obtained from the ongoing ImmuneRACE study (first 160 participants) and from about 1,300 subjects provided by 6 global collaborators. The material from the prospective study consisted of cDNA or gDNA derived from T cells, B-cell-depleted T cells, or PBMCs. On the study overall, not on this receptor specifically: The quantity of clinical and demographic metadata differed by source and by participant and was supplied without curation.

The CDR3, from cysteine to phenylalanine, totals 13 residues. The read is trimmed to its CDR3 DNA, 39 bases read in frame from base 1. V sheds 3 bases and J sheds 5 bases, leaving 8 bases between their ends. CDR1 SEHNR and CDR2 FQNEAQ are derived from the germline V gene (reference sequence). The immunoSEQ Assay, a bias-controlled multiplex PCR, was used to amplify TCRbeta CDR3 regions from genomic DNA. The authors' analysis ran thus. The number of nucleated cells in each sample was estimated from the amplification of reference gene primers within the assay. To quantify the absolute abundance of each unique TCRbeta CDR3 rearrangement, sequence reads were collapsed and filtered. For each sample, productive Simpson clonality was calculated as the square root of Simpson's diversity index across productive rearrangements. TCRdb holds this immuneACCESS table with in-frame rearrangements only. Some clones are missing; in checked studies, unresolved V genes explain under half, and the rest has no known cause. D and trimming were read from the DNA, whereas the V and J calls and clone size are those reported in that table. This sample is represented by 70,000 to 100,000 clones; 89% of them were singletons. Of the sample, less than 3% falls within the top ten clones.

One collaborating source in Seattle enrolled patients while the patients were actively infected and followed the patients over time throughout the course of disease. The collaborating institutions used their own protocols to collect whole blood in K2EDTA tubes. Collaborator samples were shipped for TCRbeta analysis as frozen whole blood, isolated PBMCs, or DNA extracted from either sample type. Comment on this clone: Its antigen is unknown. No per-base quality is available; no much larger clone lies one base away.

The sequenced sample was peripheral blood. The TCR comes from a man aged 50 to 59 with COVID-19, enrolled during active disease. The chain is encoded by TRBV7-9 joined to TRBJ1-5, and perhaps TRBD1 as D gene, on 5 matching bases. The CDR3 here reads CASSLETDQPQHF. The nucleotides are TGTGCCAGCAGCTTGGAGACAGATCAGCCCCAGCATTTT.